The present T cell receptor beta chain was sequenced within a study of blood T cell repertoires in COVID-19. Study details: COVID-19 samples, acute and convalescent, were from the United States, Italy and Spain. Sample material is recorded as cDNA or gDNA derived from T cells, B-cell-depleted T cells, or PBMCs.

Authors' processing steps: Reference gene primer amplification gave nucleated cell count estimates. Method: immunoSEQ multiplex PCR; TCRdb's copy keeps in-frame clones and lacks some. V and J calls and clone size are those listed in that table; D and trimming were worked out from the DNA. The sample records about 58,000 clones, 75% to 90% being singletons. With 5 bases removed from V and 1 base from J, the gap between germline ends came to 9 bases. The CDR3 length is 13 residues. CDR1 SGDLS and CDR2 YYNGEE come from the germline V gene. Seattle enrolled patients during active infection and tracked them longitudinally.

The specimen was peripheral blood. The origin of this receptor is a man aged 60-69 years with COVID-19, enrolled during active disease. The V gene is TRBV9, the J gene TRBJ2-5; maybe TRBD2 (6 bases). The DNA for the CDR3 is TGTGCCAGCAGTAGCGGCTTCCAAGAGACCCAGTACTTC. Amino acid sequence: CASSSGFQETQYF.